This T cell receptor (beta chain) was sequenced for a study of CD8 T cells in Susac syndrome. The RNA input was roughly 0.45 to 1 ug, and it was reverse transcribed with random hexamers. By means of immunoSEQ multiplex PCR, TCR beta CDR3 spanning 54 Vbeta and 13 Jbeta underwent amplification. One entry per CDR3 protein results from TCRdb running MiXCR on the immunoSEQ multiplex PCR reads. This table has just over 300,000 distinct CDR3 sequences, 92% appearing once. High-throughput TCR beta sequencing covered peripheral CD8+ and CD4+ T cells. It was negative isolation that provided the CD8+ and CD4+ T cells, whereas TEMRA cells were enriched by FACS. Sequenced sample: CD4+ T cells from PBMCs. The TCR was taken from a human donor with multiple sclerosis.

For the CDR3, the DNA is TGCAGTGCCGAGGACGAACGGGGGGCTGGAGAGACCCAGTACTTC. It translates to CSAEDERGAGETQYF. The chain has TRBV20-1 and TRBJ2-5, with D possibly TRBD2 on 7 matching bases. Trimming removed 6 bases from V and 4 bases from J, with 21 bases in between. The CDR3 runs 15 residues. The germline gives CDR1 DFQATT, CDR2 SNEGSKA (reference sequence).